The clone carrying this T cell receptor beta chain was detected a few times. What it recognizes is unknown. This sample is part of a study of identical twins. Broader study findings: Twins shared beta out-of-frame sequences in excess, but this excess was weaker. Insertions were fewer in abundant cord blood beta clonotypes, whereas memory repertoires showed none of this pattern. Instead of following the same donors, the conclusions were based on cross-sectional statistical analysis.

A universal primer site was created by template switching, with the cDNA bearing unique molecular identifiers. TCRdb passed the 5' RACE reads through MiXCR, listing each CDR3 protein once. Among a few hundred thousand distinct CDR3 sequences, about 18% were seen once, and the ten largest hold 9% to 15%. This CDR3 is 19 amino acids long. This receptor was obtained from a man aged 50 to 59 in good health. Sequencing was carried out using naive T cells sorted from blood. The chain joins TRBV21-1 to TRBJ2-7; TRBD2 reflects the table's D call only, with no check against the DNA. TRBV21-1 is recorded as a pseudogene. CDR3 coding DNA: TGTGCCAGCAGCAAATTCGGGGGCGCGGGACTAGCGGGATCCTACGAGCAGTACTTC. As protein: CASSKFGGAGLAGSYEQYF.